This TCR delta chain was captured by sequencing in a study of Vδ1+ human thymocytes. Overall study findings and caveats: In the thymus, TRG and TRD repertoires looked highly polyclonal with Gaussian CDR3 lengths.

This clone turned up a few times. Its specificity is unknown. Between roughly 98% and 99.6% of sorted thymocytes were Vdelta1+. RNA was extracted from the cells and then reverse transcribed. Multiplex PCR used pooled V-gene forward primers and a constant-region reverse primer to amplify CDR3s. TCRdb reanalyzed the multiplex PCR reads using CATT. The data hold roughly 55,000 delta-chain clones, with less than 20% observed a single time. Per the germline V gene, CDR1 is TSWWSYY and CDR2 is QGS. J lost 6 bases, V lost 1 base, and 11 bases had no gene match. CDR3 length: 18 residues. The sample comprised Vdelta1+ gamma-delta thymocytes from the thymus. Subset given: FACS-sorted CD3+ TCRalphabeta- TCRVdelta1+ TCRVdelta2- thymocytes. V usage is TRDV1 and J usage is TRDJ1, with TRDD3 matching 13 bases. The TCR sequence derives from a boy younger than two who had congenital heart surgery. The CDR3 is CALGEHSYELGDTHKLIF. For the CDR3, the DNA is TGTGCTCTTGGGGAACATTCCTACGAACTGGGGGATACGCATAAACTCATCTTT.